This is a list of T cell receptor beta chains from one sample in a study of T cells expressing NK-cell markers. No DNA is given; TCRdb re-called the 5' RACE reads and lists each CDR3 protein once. The sample has 200,000 to 300,000 distinct CDR3 sequences; the top ten hold about 4.2%. The sequencing input was blood T cells: a sorted CD56 or NKG2C T cell subset, CD4+ or CD8+ T cells, or bulk PBMC T cells (not recorded which). Receptors were obtained from a woman aged 18 to 75 in good health. CDR3s include the opening cysteine and the closing phenylalanine or tryptophan.

>TRBJ1-2|TRBV20-1
CSADKGAYGYTF
>TRBJ2-1|TRBV7-3
CASSLRRTGEQFF
>TRBJ1-2|TRBV27
CASSLSGQGVYGYTF
>TRBJ2-5|TRBV18
CASSDARWQGGETQYF
>TRBJ2-3|TRBV20-1
CSARDRYAGGSTDTQYF
>TRBJ1-2|TRBV12-3/TRBV12-4
CASSPQGQVYGYTF
>TRBJ1-2|TRBV7-6
CASSPARDRRLIGNYGYTF
>TRBJ2-3|TRBV6-2/TRBV6-3
CASSLQGTPVTDTQYF
>TRBJ1-2|TRBV7-2
CASSLAGGYYGYTF
>TRBJ2-5|TRBV5-4
CASSRRGTGARRETQYF
>TRBJ2-5|TRBV18
CASSPQKGTEETQYF
>TRBJ2-2|TRBV5-7
CALSSWEAGELFF
>TRBJ1-2|TRBV5-1
CASSLTGDNYGYTF
>TRBJ1-5|TRBV20-1
CSAGRSGTDNQPQHF
>TRBJ1-2|TRBV5-1
CASSSNLGGGYTF
>TRBJ1-1|TRBV6-2/TRBV6-3
CASSYLQDRNTEAFF
>TRBJ1-6|TRBV9
CASSVGSSYNSPLHF
>TRBJ1-2|TRBV12-3/TRBV12-4
CASRSTGIPNYGYTF
>TRBJ2-3|TRBV3-1
CASSQPGTPRDTQYF
>TRBJ2-7|TRBV7-8
CASSLSRGASSYEQYF
>TRBJ1-5|TRBV12-3/TRBV12-4
CASKQAGNQPQHF
>TRBJ2-1|TRBV27
CASTTRDRGYNEQFF
>TRBJ2-1|TRBV29-1
CSVARLAGGRYDEQFF
>TRBJ2-1|TRBV11-2
CASSLEGQPFNEQFF
>TRBJ2-7|TRBV20-1
CSAQEGAPYEQYF
>TRBJ2-1|TRBV7-2
CASSRRGGGYDEQFF
>TRBJ1-2|TRBV20-1
CSARGTGPINYGYTF
>TRBJ2-7|TRBV5-1
CASSFGTPVHEQYF